The source of this T cell receptor (beta chain) is a study of cytomegalovirus exposure and HLA in healthy donors (dated by TCRdb to between 2016 and 2019). Study-wide context: An earlier analysis of 587 of the donors reported 276 Gb of sequence data and around 120 million unique TCR beta sequences obtained from around 190 million T cells. A later analysis re-analyzed previously published TCR beta repertoires from 650 to 800 donors and added high-resolution HLA genotyping to study TCR occurrence patterns. Of the approximately 400 genotyped donors, more than 75% were placed in the genetic ancestry cluster associated with self-reported Caucasian donors. An earlier analysis of some 500 of the donors applied high-throughput TCR beta sequencing to assess whether each TCR beta V gene segment acted as functional or pseudogenic. The study combined high-throughput TCR immunosequencing, statistical association of individual TCRs with disease status, and machine learning to predict cytomegalovirus infection status. Donor age, sex, ethnicity and CMV serostatus were compiled together with the repertoire data. HLA typing covered class I and class II loci at four-digit resolution. An early release covering about 600 HLA-typed donors comprised approximately 290 gigabases of sequencing data and around 80 million unique TCR sequences. A later genetic analysis took genome-wide SNP genotypes for about three fifths of the 666 donors and used that subset as a discovery cohort. The study aimed to test whether cataloging public T cell receptors could reveal signatures of past pathogen exposure. A handful of DR-DQ haplotypes were handled as single units for association and clustering because linkage in the cohort was strong. In addition to the first cohort of hundreds of subjects, a separate validation cohort of 120 different subjects was used. Rather than using new phenotypic data, the later analysis identified candidate immune exposures from TCR beta sequences and from how often those sequences occurred across donors. The number of donors typed differed by locus, with about 629-640 for A, B, C, DRB1 and DQB1, about 500 for DQA1, approximately 580 for DPA1, and 400 to 490 for DPB1. Among about 370 genotyped donors of the cohort, an average of around 250,000 unique TCR beta nucleotide sequences was sequenced per donor, of which about 19% were non-productive. Every repertoire in the discovery cohort had been generated on one and the same sequencing platform. The study profiled the T cell repertoires of fewer than 850 subjects by immunosequencing and related them to cytomegalovirus serostatus.

General conclusions and limits of the study: The authors suggested that the approach could potentially be generalized to other disease states and immunological phenotypes. In an earlier analysis of 587 of the donors, most TCR beta V segments were observed in productive rearrangements about 90% or about 30% of the time, broadly matching IMGT annotations. In a later analysis, some 18,000 TCR beta sequences were associated with specific HLA alleles at a false discovery rate of 0.05. CMV serostatus was the only immune exposure information available for the cohort. The sequencing pipeline was judged likely to have produced a cluster of highly shared sequence variants as a technical artifact. HLA typing was unavailable for some donors at each locus, so association tests used only the typed subset. The classifier was reported to diagnose cytomegalovirus status with high specificity and sensitivity in both the original cohort and the validation cohort. When HLA alleles, especially DR and DQ, strongly co-occurred, TCR associations were difficult to assign to individual alleles. Most TCR sequences were observed very rarely across donors, whereas some public TCRs were present in many individuals. According to a later analysis, most CMV-associated TCR beta chains appeared to be HLA-restricted, and the HLA associations seemed to be driven largely by CMV exposure. In the study, 150 to 200 TCR beta chains were listed as associated with cytomegalovirus. This cohort had only TCR beta chains sequenced, and the lack of alpha or paired-chain data limited which features could be detected. A later analysis found that TCR association rates varied across HLA loci, with DRB1 alleles showing the most associated TCRs and HLA-C alleles the fewest. Roughly uniform sequencing depth across donors was assumed in presence/absence analyses, although this assumption may not hold. Correlated functional status among segregating V segments might be attributable to linkage disequilibrium, but an unknown experimental factor could not be ruled out. Three of the identified cytomegalovirus-associated TCR beta chains were confirmed in vitro to be specific for cytomegalovirus antigens. A later analysis found that HLA-associated TCR beta chains were more clonally expanded and had lower generation probabilities than equally common non-associated chains. A later analysis reported that several top co-occurrence clusters appeared linked to parvovirus B19, influenza, CMV and Epstein-Barr virus. Because counts were too low, about 18 rarely observed V segments, including chromosome 9 orphons, were excluded from the earlier analysis of about 500 of the donors. An association between a missense DCLRE1C variant and V-gene and J-gene trimming of TCR beta chains was found in a later genetic analysis and replicated in an independent cohort. A further reported finding was that TCR beta sequences accurately predicted the HLA-A and HLA-B alleles for most subjects in the first cohort. In a later genetic analysis, fewer N-insertions in productive TCRs were reported among donors in an Asian-associated ancestry cluster than the roughly 640-donor mean. Some IMGT-functional V segments, including TRBV6-2 and TRBV6-3, could not be told apart with the 87-base-pair reads, so those segments were excluded.

As encoded in the germline V gene, CDR1 is SGHRS while CDR2 is YFSETQ. Trimming takes 0 bases off V and 10 bases off J; junction bases not matched to a gene: 12. The CDR3 sequence holds 16 residues, the cysteine and phenylalanine included. Of the read, only the CDR3 DNA is kept; its 48 bases are in frame from base 1. The cohort comprised around 690 healthy bone marrow donors. At the time of sampling, every cohort member was nominally healthy, though immune exposures that went unrecorded were likely present. The donor was CMV seropositive and belonged to the group of 250 to 300 seropositive cohort members. Each donor provided a peripheral blood sample, and peripheral blood mononuclear cells were used for TCR beta sequencing. Genomic DNA was extracted from the blood cell samples with the Qiagen DNeasy Blood Extraction Kit. The library was generated by the immunoSEQ multiplex PCR assay. For the multiplex PCR, a mixture combining 60 forward primers for TCR Vbeta segments and 13 reverse primers for TCR Jbeta segments was used. A multiplex PCR assay on genomic DNA amplified the CDR3 region of rearranged TCR beta genes. The Illumina HiSeq System was used to sequence the amplified TCR beta libraries as 87-base-pair reads. Regarding the original processing steps: A later analysis counted 75 million to 100 million unique TCR beta chains across the 550 to 700 repertoires, and around 9.9 million of these chains were shared by at least two donors. Raw reads were error-corrected and collapsed into unique sequences with a nearest-neighbor algorithm that merged closely related sequences to remove PCR and sequencing errors. To assign V, D and J gene segments, CDR3 sequences were aligned to IMGT reference sequences. For a sequence to be retained, a match of at least six nucleotides to both a V gene segment and a J gene segment was required. Rearrangements were classified as productive when the CDR3 lacked stop codons and remained in frame with V and J, and all other rearrangements were classified as non-productive. Following IMGT convention, CDR3 was defined as the stretch from the second conserved V-encoded cysteine to the conserved J-encoded phenylalanine. Sequences without an unambiguous match to a single V gene segment were excluded from the earlier analysis of a few hundred of the donors. In an earlier analysis of several hundred of the donors, V segments were called functional above 56.7% productive rearrangements and were called segregating when the between-donor standard deviation exceeded 5%. To diagnose cytomegalovirus status from the catalog of TCR beta chain sequences, a statistical classification framework was built. V and J gene assignment, in a later analysis, came from comparing TCR nucleotide sequences with IMGT/GENE-DB human TR gene sequences. Using the TCRdist pipeline, a later analysis assigned CDR3 sequences along with most-parsimonious VDJ recombination scenarios. In a later analysis, each TCR beta chain was defined by its CDR3 amino acid sequence together with its V-gene family, and reads lacking a unique V-gene family were excluded. A later analysis removed nearly 600 highly shared, low-generation-probability nucleotide sequences to deal with suspected cross-contamination and a sequencing artifact. A later analysis calculated a clonal expansion index for each public chain from normalized within-repertoire ranks of inferred template counts. Generation probabilities in a later analysis came from a VDJ recombination model fitted to out-of-frame rearrangements, and those results were checked against IGoR. Hypergeometric tests were used in a later analysis to score TCR-TCR, TCR-HLA and TCR-CMV co-occurrence, with a repertoire-size bias correction applied to the TCR pairs. To estimate false discovery rates, a later analysis permuted the HLA or CMV assignments 20 times. In a later analysis, co-occurring TCRs were grouped with DBSCAN, and TCRdist sequence similarity was added when clustering was performed within HLA-allele-positive subsets. Repertoires with fewer than 30,000 or more than 120,000 public chains were left out of co-occurrence clustering, as were roughly five repertoires with anomalous nucleotide sharing. Drawn from immuneACCESS, this table holds only the in-frame rearrangements with V and J called that TCRdb kept. Clones are partly lost; checked studies trace under half to an unresolved V gene and leave the rest unexplained. The DNA gave D and trimming, while V, J and clone size come from that table. This sample lists more than 95,000 clones; 81% were detected once. The ten largest clones capture roughly 4% of the sample.

With regard to this clone: The antigen it binds to is not known. No base-level quality is on record; no much larger clone is a single base apart.

This TCR derives from a man younger than 35 in good health and CMV-seropositive. The chain is made from TRBV5-1 and TRBJ1-2; 10 middle bases align to TRBD1. Sequencing was done on a sample of PBMCs. The encoded CDR3 is CASSLARDRGLVDYTF. The sequenced DNA: TGCGCCAGCAGCTTGGCTAGAGACAGGGGGCTCGTTGACTACACCTTC.